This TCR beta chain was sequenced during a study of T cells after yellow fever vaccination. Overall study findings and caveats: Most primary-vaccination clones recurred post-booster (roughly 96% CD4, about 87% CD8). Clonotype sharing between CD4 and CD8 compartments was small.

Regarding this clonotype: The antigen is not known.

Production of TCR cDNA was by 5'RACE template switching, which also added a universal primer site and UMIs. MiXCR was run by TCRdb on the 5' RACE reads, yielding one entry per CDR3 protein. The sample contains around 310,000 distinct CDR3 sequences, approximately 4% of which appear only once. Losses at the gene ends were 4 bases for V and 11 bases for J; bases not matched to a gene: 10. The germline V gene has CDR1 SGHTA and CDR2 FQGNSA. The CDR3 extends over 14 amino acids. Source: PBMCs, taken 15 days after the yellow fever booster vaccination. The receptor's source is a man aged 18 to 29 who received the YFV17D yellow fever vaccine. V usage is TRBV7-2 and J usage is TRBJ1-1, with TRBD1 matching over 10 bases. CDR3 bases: TGTGCCAGCAGCTACACCCGACAGGGGGCGAGGGCTTTCTTT. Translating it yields CASSYTRQGARAFF.